Below, 8 T cell receptor beta chains from the same sample are listed, as sequenced in a study of T-cell memory formation after mild COVID-19. Using its own MiXCR run on the 5' RACE reads, TCRdb lists one record per CDR3 protein. The sample consists of 200,000 to 250,000 distinct CDR3 sequences, around 8.8% of them appearing once. Sequenced: PBMCs or a T cell subset sorted from them (not recorded which). The receptor set was obtained from a man younger than 35 who had mild COVID-19 (a few samples of this study predate the infection). Cell type and time point are not known.

This clonotype was seen more than once but under ten times. The chain employs TRBV12-3 or TRBV12-4 and TRBJ2-4, with D perhaps TRBD1 or TRBD2 (6 bases each). Trimming stripped 6 bases from V and 1 base from J, with 13 bases between. There are 15 residues in the CDR3. The CDR3 protein is CASSPRGAAKNIQYF. In nucleotides, the CDR3 is TGTGCCAGCAGCCCAAGGGGGGCGGCCAAAAACATTCAGTACTTC.

This clonotype turned up a few times. The J gene is TRBJ2-1, the V gene TRBV7-9, with 8 bases lining up with TRBD2. Per the germline V gene, CDR1 is SEHNR and CDR2 is FQNEAQ (reference sequence). The CDR3 spans 13 residues. Trimming removed 6 bases from V and 8 bases from J; junction bases left unmatched: 6. The CDR3 DNA is TGTGCCAGCAGGGGTAGCGGGAAGGATGAGCAGTTCTTC. Translation: CASRGSGKDEQFF.

A few counts support this clonotype. The V and J genes are TRBV11-2 and TRBJ2-3; D is unresolved. The CDR3 is made up of 12 amino acids. Trimming cost V 5 bases and J 5 bases, with 8 bases left between them. CDR1 and CDR2 (germline): SGHAT, FQNNGV. The CDR3 region is CASSLTIDTQYF. As DNA, the CDR3 is TGTGCCAGCAGCCTCACGATAGATACGCAGTATTTT.

This clonotype was seen a handful of times. The chain uses TRBV18 and TRBJ2-3, with D unresolved. The CDR3 consists of 13 residues. Germline CDR1 and CDR2: KGHSH and LQKENI. V lost 2 bases and J 4 bases, leaving 7 bases between the germline ends. The CDR3 region has the DNA TGTGCCAGCTCACCAAGGGATGCAGATACGCAGTATTTT. Translation: CASSPRDADTQYF. Full variable domain (outside the CDR3, taken from reference TRBV18 and TRBJ2-3): NAGVMQNPRHLVRRRGQEARLRCSPMKGHSHVYWYRQLPEEGLKFMVYLQKENIIDESGMPKERFSAEFPKEGPSILRIQQVVRGDSAAYFCASSPRDADTQYFGPGTRLTVL.

This clonotype turned up a few times. The J gene is TRBJ2-7, the V gene TRBV12-3 or TRBV12-4, with TRBD1 matching over 9 bases. The junction had 14 bases not matched to a gene; V was cut back by 6 bases and J by 5 bases. There are 16 residues in the CDR3. CDR3 bases: TGTGCCAGCAGCCGCGGCCCGGGACAGGGTATCAACGAGCAGTACTTC. This encodes CASSRGPGQGINEQYF.

This clonotype was recorded many times. The V call is TRBV11-2, the J call TRBJ2-3, with D unresolved. V lost 1 base and J lost 4, with 6 bases in between. The germline V gene has CDR1 SGHAT and CDR2 FQNNGV. CDR3 length: 13 residues. CDR3 sequence reads: CASSLGFADTQYF. CDR3 nucleotide sequence: TGTGCCAGCAGCTTAGGTTTTGCAGATACGCAGTATTTT.

The chain is built from TRBV9 and TRBJ2-1, with 7 bases identical to TRBD1. The V gene's germline CDR1 is SGDLS and CDR2 YYNGEE. V lost 0 bases, J lost 6 bases, and 6 bases stayed unmatched. This CDR3 comprises 15 residues. The CDR3 nucleotides read TGTGCCAGCAGCGTAGCCCGACAGGGCTCCAATGAGCAGTTCTTC. Protein product: CASSVARQGSNEQFF.

The sample holds many counts of this clonotype. V is TRBV29-1 and J is TRBJ2-5; TRBD2 is a possible D gene (6 bases). CDR3 length: 14 residues. Germline values: CDR1 SQVTM, CDR2 ANQGSEA. V lost 1 base to trimming and J lost 5 bases, with 14 bases between them. CDR3 residues: CSVEARGGGETQYF. The CDR3 region has the DNA TGCAGCGTTGAAGCCCGGGGCGGAGGGGAGACCCAGTACTTC.